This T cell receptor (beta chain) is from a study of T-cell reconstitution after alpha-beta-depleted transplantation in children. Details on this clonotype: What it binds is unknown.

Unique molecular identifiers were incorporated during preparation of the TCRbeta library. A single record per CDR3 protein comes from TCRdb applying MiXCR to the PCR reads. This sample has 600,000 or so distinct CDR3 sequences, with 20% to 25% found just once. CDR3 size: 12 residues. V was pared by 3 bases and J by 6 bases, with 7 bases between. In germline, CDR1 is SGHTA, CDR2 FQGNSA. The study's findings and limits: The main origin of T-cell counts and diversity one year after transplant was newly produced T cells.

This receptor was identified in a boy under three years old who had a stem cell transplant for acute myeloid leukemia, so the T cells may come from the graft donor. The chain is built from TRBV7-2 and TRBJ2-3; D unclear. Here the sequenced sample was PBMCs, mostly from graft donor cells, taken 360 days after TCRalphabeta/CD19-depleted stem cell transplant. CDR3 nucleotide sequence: TGTGCCAGCAGCTTTGAAGGGGATACGCAGTATTTT. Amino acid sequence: CASSFEGDTQYF.